The 28 T cell receptor beta chains below were found in one sample sequenced in a study of cytomegalovirus exposure and HLA in healthy donors. In the PCR, 60 Vbeta and 13 Jbeta primers were used. Profiling relied on immunoSEQ multiplex PCR, and the TCRdb table lists in-frame clones only, not all of them. The table has 69,000 or so clones, roughly four fifths seen once; the top ten hold approximately 12%. The specimen was PBMCs. The receptors were gathered from a woman in her sixties or seventies in good health and CMV-seropositive.

The rearrangement joins TRBV10-3 to TRBJ2-1; tentative D call: TRBD1 (6 bases). Germline loops: CDR1 ENHRY, CDR2 SYGVKD. V gave up 0 bases and J gave up 8 bases, with 14 bases separating them. This CDR3 is built from 15 residues. For the CDR3, the DNA is TGTGCCATCAGTGAGTCGAGCAGGGGAATTGATGAGCAGTTCTTC. As protein: CAISESSRGIDEQFF.

This clone was counted at least ten times. The chain joins TRBV13 to TRBJ2-7, with 7 nucleotides matching TRBD2. The CDR3 runs 13 residues. In germline, CDR1 is PRHDT, CDR2 FYEKMQ (reference sequence). The chain's CDR3 is CDTIGGFTYEQYF. The CDR3 DNA sequence: TGTGACACTATCGGGGGGTTTACCTACGAGCAGTACTTC.

The rearrangement links TRBV18 to TRBJ1-1, with 7 bases fitting TRBD1. CDR3 length: 15 amino acids. J was trimmed by 1 base and V by 4 bases; bases with no gene match: 6. In germline, CDR1 is KGHSH, CDR2 LQKENI. CDR3 loop: CASSRDRVQNTEAFF. CDR3 nucleotides: TGTGCCAGCTCACGCGACAGGGTTCAGAACACTGAAGCTTTCTTT.

The V and J genes are TRBV5-1 and TRBJ1-4; the D is unclear. Trimming took 0 bases from V and 0 from J, leaving 12 bases between them. The CDR3 length is 17 residues. Germline loops: CDR1 SGHRS, CDR2 YFSETQ. Here the CDR3 reads CASSLAGGGPTNEKLFF. The CDR3 region has the DNA TGCGCCAGCAGCTTGGCCGGAGGTGGGCCAACTAATGAAAAACTGTTTTTT. The full variable domain, in which reference TRBV5-1 and TRBJ1-4 provide the parts outside the CDR3, is KAGVTQTPRYLIKTRGQQVTLSCSPISGHRSVSWYQQTPGQGLQFLFEYFSETQRNKGNFPGRFSGRQFSNSRSEMNVSTLELGDSALYLCASSLAGGGPTNEKLFFGSGTQLSVL.

The chain joins TRBV19 to TRBJ1-1, with unresolved D. The CDR3 has 13 amino acids. The ends were cut back, 1 base at V and 8 bases at J, with 11 bases in the middle. Germline values: CDR1 LNHDA, CDR2 SQIVND (reference sequence). Here the CDR3 reads CASSIAPGEEAFF. CDR3 DNA sequence: TGTGCCAGTAGTATAGCCCCGGGAGAGGAAGCTTTCTTT.

This chain's CDR3 is CAISKSPGQGAYEQYF. The CDR3 DNA follows: TGTGCCATCAGTAAGAGTCCGGGACAGGGTGCCTACGAGCAGTACTTC. The chain uses TRBV10-3 and TRBJ2-7, with 9 bases that match TRBD1. V shed 5 bases, J shed 2 bases, and the junction held 10 bases outside the gene matches. The germline gives CDR1 ENHRY, CDR2 SYGVKD. There are 16 residues in the CDR3.

This chain joins TRBV27 and TRBJ2-2, with a tentative D call TRBD2 (6 bases). Germline V gene data show CDR1 as MNHEY and CDR2 as SMNVEV (reference sequence). The V end was cut by 4 bases, the J end by 7 bases, with 10 bases between. This CDR3 has 13 amino acids. CDR3 sequence reads: CASSWGDVGELFF. The CDR3 nucleotides read TGTGCCAGCAGTTGGGGGGACGTCGGGGAGCTGTTTTTT.

V usage is TRBV2 and J usage is TRBJ1-1; 7 nucleotides align to TRBD1. V lost 7 bases and J lost 0; bases outside the gene matches: 8. CDR1 and CDR2 from the germline V gene are SNHLY and FYNNEI. The CDR3 is made up of 15 amino acids. CDR3 residues: CASIWDSRLNTEAFF. The DNA of the CDR3 is TGTGCCAGCATTTGGGACAGCCGATTGAACACTGAAGCTTTCTTT. The full variable domain, rest sourced from reference TRBV2 and TRBJ1-1, is EPEVTQTPSHQVTQMGQEVILRCVPISNHLYFYWYRQILGQKVEFLVSFYNNEISEKSEIFDDQFSVERPDGSNFTLKIRSTKLEDSAMYFCASIWDSRLNTEAFFGQGTRLTVV.

The V and J genes are TRBV9 and TRBJ2-3, with 12 bases that match TRBD2. The J segment lost 4 bases and the V segment lost 0 bases, leaving 9 bases of the junction unmatched. The CDR3 runs to 18 residues. The germline V gene has CDR1 SGDLS and CDR2 YYNGEE. The DNA of the CDR3 is TGTGCCAGCAGCGTAGGGCCCCTAGCGGGGGGGCCGTCAGATACGCAGTATTTT. Protein sequence: CASSVGPLAGGPSDTQYF.

The genes are TRBV19 and TRBJ2-7; no clear D. Trimming took off 7 bases at V and 2 bases at J, with 12 bases between the two ends. Per germline, CDR1 LNHDA and CDR2 SQIVND (reference sequence). CDR3 size: 13 residues. The CDR3 loop is CASTAAETYEQYV. The DNA of the CDR3 is TGTGCCAGTACCGCCGCGGAAACCTACGAGCAGTACGTC.

The chain carries TRBV29-1 and TRBJ1-1, with D uncertain. The germline gives CDR1 SQVTM, CDR2 ANQGSEA. This CDR3 comprises 19 residues. Trimming took off 3 bases at V and 4 bases at J, with 30 bases between the two ends. CDR3 DNA sequence: TGCAGCGTTGATAGGCTCCGGCGGGGAGGGAGAATGGGGATCACTGAAGCTTTCTTT. Translated: CSVDRLRRGGRMGITEAFF.

In nucleotides, the CDR3 is TGTGCCAGCGGCGAAACAGGGACAGAGACCCAGTACTTC. Its translation is CASGETGTETQYF. J is TRBJ2-5 and V is TRBV5-4, with D perhaps matching TRBD1 (6 bases). Looked up from germline, CDR1 is SGHNT and CDR2 is YYREEE (reference sequence). This CDR3 comprises 13 residues. V shed 7 bases and J shed 4 bases, with 14 bases lying between them.

The chain uses TRBV4-1 and TRBJ2-1; 9 bases are shared with TRBD1. The CDR3 has 19 amino acids. Trimming took 0 bases from V and 0 from J; bases not matched to a gene: 9. Germline assignment: CDR1 MGHRA and CDR2 YSYEKL. Here the CDR3 DNA reads TGCGCCAGCAGCCAAGATAAGGGACAGGGAAAAAACTCCTACAATGAGCAGTTCTTC. Amino acid sequence: CASSQDKGQGKNSYNEQFF.

The chain is built from TRBV14 and TRBJ2-6; D might be TRBD1 (6 bases). Germline CDR1 is SGHDN and CDR2 is FVKESK. CDR3 size: 15 residues. Trimming took off 5 bases at V and 4 bases at J, with 12 bases between the two ends. The CDR3 sequence is CASSAPGTGANVLTF. In nucleotides, the CDR3 is TGTGCCAGCAGCGCCCCTGGGACAGGGGCCAACGTCCTGACTTTC.

This clone was seen more than once but under ten times. V is TRBV4-1 and J is TRBJ1-1; 7 nucleotides line up with TRBD1. V was clipped by 1 base and J by 7 bases; unmatched bases: 12. Per the germline V gene, CDR1 is MGHRA and CDR2 is YSYEKL. This CDR3 spans 16 amino acids. The CDR3 spells CASSQGRGQTMDEAFF. CDR3 nucleotide sequence: TGCGCCAGCAGCCAAGGCCGGGGACAGACTATGGATGAAGCTTTCTTT.

This clone was seen a few times. The chain joins TRBV4-1 to TRBJ2-5; TRBD1 is a possible D gene (6 bases). This CDR3 spans 16 amino acids. CDR1 is MGHRA, CDR2 YSYEKL, per germline. V shed 1 base and J shed 4 bases, with 16 bases lying between them. CDR3 sequence: CASSQGRDILRETQYF. The CDR3 DNA follows: TGCGCCAGCAGCCAAGGACGGGACATCTTGAGAGAGACCCAGTACTTC.

Points on this clone: A junction end diverges from the germline sequence, so it may reflect a read error. This sequence joins TRBV30 and TRBJ2-4; no clear D. The CDR3 totals 11 residues. Germline values: CDR1 GTSNPN, CDR2 SVGIG (reference sequence). CDR3 amino acids: CTCRRENIQYF. In nucleotides, the CDR3 is TGTACCTGCCGGAGAGAAAACATTCAGTACTTC.

In DNA, the CDR3 is TGTGCCAGCAGCTTGGGGGGACAGGCCCAGGGTGAAGCTTTCTTT. Its protein product is CASSLGGQAQGEAFF. This chain uses TRBV5-4 with TRBJ1-1; TRBD1 matches 8 bases. The CDR3 length is 15 residues. Losses at the gene ends were 0 bases for V and 7 bases for J; bases not matched to a gene: 8. Germline CDR1 SGHNT, CDR2 YYREEE (reference sequence).

This clone was recorded a few times. V is TRBV7-3 and J is TRBJ2-3, with 8 bases aligning to TRBD1. Looked up from germline, CDR1 is SGHTA and CDR2 is FQGTGA. The CDR3 consists of 17 residues. V lost 2 bases and J lost 5; bases outside the gene matches: 12. The CDR3 protein is CASSLSGTGSTIDTQYF. As DNA, the CDR3 is TGTGCCAGCAGCTTATCCGGGACAGGCAGTACAATAGATACGCAGTATTTT.

In the case of this clone: Other DNA sequences from this sample encode an identical CDR3 as well. The chain uses TRBV6-6 and TRBJ2-7, with 8 bases identical to TRBD1. The DNA end favors TRBJ2-5, so the J call may be wrong. The CDR3 is 13 residues long. Germline V lookup: CDR1 MNHNY, CDR2 SVGAGI (reference sequence). CDR3: CASRDRVGETQYF. The CDR3 region has the DNA TGTGCCAGCAGGGACAGGGTCGGGGAGACCCAGTACTTC.

This clone was seen a single time. The V gene is TRBV7-9, the J gene TRBJ2-3; D unclear. From germline, CDR1 is SEHNR and CDR2 FQNEAQ (reference sequence). This CDR3 comprises 12 residues. The ends were cut back, 5 bases at V and 2 bases at J, with 5 bases in the middle. The CDR3 protein is CASSGVTDTQYF. In DNA, the CDR3 is TGTGCCAGCAGCGGAGTCACAGATACGCAGTATTTT.

The gene calls are TRBV5-6 and TRBJ1-1; D is unresolved. Germline CDR1 is SGHDT and CDR2 is YYEEEE. The CDR3 has 15 residues. The V and J ends lost 1 base and 0 bases respectively, with 10 bases between them. The CDR3 DNA sequence: TGTGCCAGCAGCTTGTTAAGCAGGATGAACACTGAAGCTTTCTTT. It specifies CASSLLSRMNTEAFF.

This clone was counted a few times. One junction end disagrees with the germline gene, perhaps due to a read error. The gene calls are TRBV5-1 and TRBJ1-3; a possible D gene is TRBD1 (5 bases). Germline assignment: CDR1 SGHRS and CDR2 YFSETQ. The CDR3 totals 16 residues. CDR3 nucleotides: TGCGCCAGCAGATTGGGCCGAACAGGAACTGGAAACACCATATATTTT. It codes for CASRLGRTGTGNTIYF.

V gene TRBV19 combines with J gene TRBJ1-6; D is uncertain. Germline V gives CDR1 LNHDA, CDR2 SQIVND (reference sequence). There are 12 residues in the CDR3. The V gene lost 6 bases and the J gene lost 10 bases, with 10 bases spanning the gap. CDR3 DNA sequence: TGTGCCAGTAGAGATAGAGGATCACCCCTCCACTTT. This encodes CASRDRGSPLHF.

The chain recombines TRBV27 with TRBJ2-7; the match to TRBD2 covers 12 bases. CDR3 length: 19 amino acids. The V gene's germline CDR1 is MNHEY and CDR2 SMNVEV (reference sequence). After removal of 0 bases from V and 0 bases from J, the junction contained 9 bases not matched to a gene. CDR3 DNA: TGTGCCAGCAGTTTATCGCGAAAAAGACTAGCGGGAGACTCCTACGAGCAGTACTTC. Encoded protein: CASSLSRKRLAGDSYEQYF.

This clone was picked up one time. The V gene is TRBV29-1, the J gene TRBJ1-2; 9 nucleotides agree with TRBD1. CDR1 is SQVTM, CDR2 ANQGSEA, per germline. Trimming at V came to 2 bases and at J to 3 bases, leaving 4 bases not matched to a gene. This CDR3 spans 14 amino acids. Written as DNA, the CDR3 is TGCAGCGTTGAAAGTACAGGGGGCGACTATGGCTACACCTTC. Translation gives CSVESTGGDYGYTF.

V gene TRBV6-1 combines with J gene TRBJ2-5; a possible D gene is TRBD2 (6 bases). The CDR3 has 16 amino acids. V lost 2 bases to trimming and J lost 6 bases, with 19 bases between them. In germline, CDR1 is MNHNS, CDR2 SASEGT. The CDR3 region is CASSEQEGLGIKTQYF. The CDR3 DNA reads as TGTGCCAGCAGTGAACAGGAGGGGTTGGGGATAAAGACCCAGTACTTC.

This chain uses TRBV2 with TRBJ2-1; 11 nucleotides agree with TRBD2. The CDR3 runs to 13 residues. The germline V gene has CDR1 SNHLY and CDR2 FYNNEI. J was trimmed by 6 bases and V by 8 bases; bases with no gene match: 3. The CDR3, as DNA: TGTGCCAGCGGGGGGACTAGCGGCAATGAGCAGTTCTTC. It codes for CASGGTSGNEQFF.